These 26 T cell receptor beta chains originate from one sample sequenced in a study of cytomegalovirus exposure and HLA in healthy donors. The PCR employed 60 Vbeta primers together with 13 Jbeta primers. Assay: immunoSEQ multiplex PCR; the TCRdb copy retains only in-frame clones and omits some. The data hold around 150,000 clones, with approximately 9% observed a single time. Source material: PBMCs. The receptor source for this set is a male donor in good health and CMV-seronegative.

The V gene is TRBV25-1, the J gene TRBJ2-6; maybe TRBD1 (7 bases). The germline V gene has CDR1 MGHDK and CDR2 SYGVNS. The CDR3 sequence is 17 residues long. The V and J ends lost 6 bases and 1 base respectively, with 16 bases between them. In nucleotides, the CDR3 is TGTGCCAGCAGCCCCAGGGGGGCCTGGTCTGGGGCCAACGTCCTGACTTTC. Translating it yields CASSPRGAWSGANVLTF.

The V call is TRBV6-1, the J call TRBJ1-1; no clear D. Trimming took off 9 bases at V and 6 bases at J, with 11 bases between the two ends. The CDR3 has 11 residues. CDR1 and CDR2 (germline): MNHNS, SASEGT. The CDR3 DNA follows: TGTGCCAGAATATTAGAGGCTGAAGCTTTCTTT. Its translation: CARILEAEAFF.

The chain has TRBV30 and TRBJ2-2; weak D call: TRBD1 (6 bases). CDR1 is GTSNPN and CDR2 is SVGIG in the germline V gene (reference sequence). CDR3 length: 14 residues. V lost 4 bases and J lost 2, with 11 bases in between. Here the CDR3 DNA reads TGTGCCTGGAAGTCAGGGGCTAACACCGGGGAGCTGTTTTTT. Translating gives CAWKSGANTGELFF. Full variable domain (missing parts from reference TRBV30 and TRBJ2-2): SQTIHQWPATLVQPVGSPLSLECTVEGTSNPNLYWYRQAAGRGLQLLFYSVGIGQISSEVPQNLSASRPQDRQFILSSKKLLLSDSGFYLCAWKSGANTGELFFGEGSRLTVL.

This clone was counted only a few times. V and J are TRBV4-3 and TRBJ2-1; 9 bases align to TRBD2. The CDR3 is 16 residues long. The germline gives CDR1 LGHNA, CDR2 YSLEER. J was trimmed by 4 bases and V by 0 bases; bases with no gene match: 4. The CDR3 nucleotides read TGCGCCAGCAGCCAAGATACGCGGGAGGGTTACAATGAGCAGTTCTTC. Amino acid sequence: CASSQDTREGYNEQFF.

This clone was seen only a few times. V is TRBV4-1 and J is TRBJ1-4, with D tentatively TRBD1 (6 bases). CDR3 length: 16 residues. In germline, CDR1 is MGHRA, CDR2 YSYEKL. V shed 4 bases and J shed 8 bases, with 20 bases lying between them. In nucleotides, the CDR3 is TGCGCCAGCAGCCTTTTAGGGGGGGCACAGTCCGAAAAACTGTTTTTT. Encoded protein: CASSLLGGAQSEKLFF.

The chain joins TRBV5-1 to TRBJ2-1; TRBD1 might be the D (6 bases). V dropped 4 bases and J dropped 9 bases, with 11 bases sitting between them. The CDR3 totals 12 residues. Germline-derived CDR1 and CDR2 are SGHRS and YFSETQ. The DNA for the CDR3 is TGCGCCAGCAGCCGAACGACAGGTGAGCAGTTCTTC. Translation: CASSRTTGEQFF.

CDR3 protein: CASSLYDRANEKLFF. CDR3 bases: TGTGCCAGCAGTTTATACGACAGGGCTAATGAAAAACTGTTTTTT. The J gene is TRBJ1-4, the V gene TRBV27; 7 bases map to TRBD1. CDR3 length: 15 amino acids. The V and J ends lost 1 base and 3 bases, in that order; junction bases with no gene match: 2. In germline, CDR1 is MNHEY, CDR2 SMNVEV (reference sequence).

Only a few counts were recorded for this clone. This chain joins TRBV5-6 and TRBJ2-5, with D unresolved. The CDR3 spans 14 residues. V was cut by 0 bases and J by 1 base, with 7 bases left in between. From germline, CDR1 is SGHDT and CDR2 YYEEEE. The CDR3, as DNA: TGTGCCAGCAGCTTGGGGGCCTCCCAAGAGACCCAGTACTTC. This encodes CASSLGASQETQYF.

The sample holds a few counts of this clone. The chain couples TRBV29-1 to TRBJ2-7; tentatively, D is TRBD2 (7 bases). Germline values: CDR1 SQVTM, CDR2 ANQGSEA. The CDR3 extends over 13 amino acids. V dropped 4 bases and J dropped 0 bases, with 10 bases sitting between them. CDR3 sequence: CSVGGGYSYEQYF. The CDR3 DNA sequence: TGCAGCGTTGGGGGGGGCTACTCCTACGAGCAGTACTTC.

The chain couples TRBV5-4 to TRBJ2-3; TRBD2 matches at 12 bases. The V gene's germline CDR1 is SGHNT and CDR2 YYREEE (reference sequence). Trimming cost V 4 bases and J 0 bases; bases outside gene matches: 9. The CDR3 is made up of 18 amino acids. The CDR3 sequence is CASSRDLAGGYSTDTQYF. The CDR3 DNA reads as TGTGCCAGCAGCAGGGATCTAGCGGGGGGGTACAGCACAGATACGCAGTATTTT. Based on the CDR3 plus reference TRBV5-4 and TRBJ2-3, the full variable domain is ETGVTQSPTHLIKTRGQQVTLRCSSQSGHNTVSWYQQALGQGPQFIFQYYREEENGRGNFPPRFSGLQFPNYSSELNVNALELDDSALYLCASSRDLAGGYSTDTQYFGPGTRLTVL.

The chain recombines TRBV2 with TRBJ2-1, with 10 bases matching TRBD2. CDR3 length: 15 amino acids. Germline V lookup: CDR1 SNHLY, CDR2 FYNNEI. With 6 bases clipped from V and 7 bases from J, the junction kept 9 bases outside the gene matches. The CDR3 here is CASRDASGGRNEQFF. The CDR3 bases are TGTGCCAGCAGGGATGCTAGCGGGGGTAGGAATGAGCAGTTCTTC.

The CDR3 is CASSQEVGGDGYTF. The CDR3 DNA sequence: TGCGCCAGCAGCCAAGAAGTAGGGGGAGATGGCTACACCTTC. The chain couples TRBV4-3 to TRBJ1-2; D perhaps matches TRBD1 (6 bases). V lost 0 bases, J lost 6 bases, and 11 bases lay in between. The CDR3 has 14 amino acids. Germline V gene sequence: CDR1 LGHNA, CDR2 YSLEER.

This clone has a handful of counts. This sequence joins TRBV7-9 and TRBJ2-5; the match to TRBD2 covers 10 bases. CDR1 is SEHNR, CDR2 FQNEAQ, per germline (reference sequence). CDR3 size: 15 residues. V lost 4 bases to trimming and J lost 3 bases; unmatched junction nucleotides: 5. The DNA of the CDR3 is TGTGCCAGCAGCTCAGGACTAGCGGAAAAAGAGACCCAGTACTTC. This gives the protein CASSSGLAEKETQYF. Looking up the rest from reference TRBV7-9 and TRBJ2-5 gives the full variable domain: DTGVSQNPRHKITKRGQNVTFRCDPISEHNRLYWYRQTLGQGPEFLTYFQNEAQLEKSRLLSDRFSAERPKGSFSTLEIQRTEQGDSAMYLCASSSGLAEKETQYFGPGTRLLVL.

The chain combines TRBV9 with TRBJ1-4; perhaps TRBD1 as D (6 bases). The CDR3 is 17 amino acids. Germline V gene lookup returns CDR1 SGDLS and CDR2 YYNGEE. Trimming took off 1 base at V and 0 bases at J, with 13 bases between the two ends. CDR3 loop: CASSVSTGPATNEKLFF. CDR3 nucleotides: TGTGCCAGCAGCGTATCAACAGGGCCCGCAACTAATGAAAAACTGTTTTTT.

This clone was observed a handful of times. The CDR3 loop reads CASSIIAGSTDTQYF. In DNA, the CDR3 is TGTGCCAGTAGTATAATAGCGGGGAGCACAGATACGCAGTATTTT. The chain combines TRBV19 with TRBJ2-3; TRBD2 aligns across 8 bases. With 2 bases clipped from V and 0 bases from J, the junction kept 1 base outside the gene matches. Germline V gives CDR1 LNHDA, CDR2 SQIVND (reference sequence). This CDR3 has 15 residues.

The chain combines TRBV9 with TRBJ2-1, with 9 bases that match TRBD2. The germline CDR1 and CDR2 sequences are SGDLS and YYNGEE. The CDR3 contains 16 residues. After removal of 3 bases from V and 7 bases from J, the junction contained 11 bases not matched to a gene. This CDR3 is CASSAGGLAGTNEQFF. Written as DNA, the CDR3 is TGTGCCAGCAGCGCCGGGGGGCTAGCGGGAACTAATGAGCAGTTCTTC.

V gene TRBV4-3 combines with J gene TRBJ1-1, with no clear D. Trimming removed 1 base at V and 2 bases at J, with 8 bases between. Germline V gene data show CDR1 as LGHNA and CDR2 as YSLEER. The CDR3 is 14 residues long. The CDR3 here is CASSQGGGNTEAFF. As DNA, the CDR3 is TGCGCCAGCAGCCAAGGGGGAGGTAACACTGAAGCTTTCTTT.

V gene TRBV5-6 combines with J gene TRBJ1-2; D is undetermined. From germline, CDR1 is SGHDT and CDR2 YYEEEE. Deletions cut 0 bases from V and 3 bases from J, with 18 bases between. The length of the CDR3 is 17 residues. The DNA for the CDR3 is TGTGCCAGCAGCTTGGGGGGTTCTTCGGGGTTATACTATGGCTACACCTTC. Amino acid sequence: CASSLGGSSGLYYGYTF.

In this sample, this clone turned up a few times. The chain has TRBV5-1 and TRBJ1-6, with D possibly being TRBD1 (5 bases). The germline gives CDR1 SGHRS, CDR2 YFSETQ. This CDR3 is built from 15 residues. The V gene lost 5 bases and the J gene lost 0 bases, with 9 bases spanning the gap. The CDR3 DNA reads TGCGCCAGCAGACAGGAAAGCTCCTATAATTCACCCCTCCACTTT. Encoded protein: CASRQESSYNSPLHF.

In this sample, this clone turned up a few times. The chain has TRBV7-3 and TRBJ2-1; a possible D gene is TRBD2 (5 bases). Between the trimmed V and J ends, which lost 5 bases and 9 bases, there was a span of 23 bases. The germline gives CDR1 SGHTA, CDR2 FQGTGA. The CDR3 consists of 16 residues. CDR3 sequence reads: CASSPSASKAVGEQFF. In DNA, the CDR3 is TGTGCCAGCAGCCCGTCGGCCTCCAAAGCGGTAGGTGAGCAGTTCTTC. Using reference TRBV7-3 and TRBJ2-1 for the parts outside the CDR3, the full variable domain is GAGVSQTPSNKVTEKGKYVELRCDPISGHTALYWYRQSLGQGPEFLIYFQGTGAADDSGLPNDRFFAVRPEGSVSTLKIQRTERGDSAVYLCASSPSASKAVGEQFFGPGTRLTVL.

The CDR3 DNA sequence: TGTGCCAGCAGTTACGGACAGGGGGCGAGGGGCTACACCTTC. Protein product: CASSYGQGARGYTF. The chain couples TRBV6-5 to TRBJ1-2, with TRBD1 matching over 11 bases. Germline CDR1 and CDR2: MNHEY and SVGAGI. J lost 8 bases, V lost 2 bases, and 4 bases had no gene match. CDR3 size: 14 residues.

The chain employs TRBV6-5 and TRBJ2-1, with 7 bases matching TRBD2. The CDR3 runs to 14 residues. The germline V gene has CDR1 MNHEY and CDR2 SVGAGI. The V and J ends lost 5 bases and 7 bases, in that order; junction bases with no gene match: 8. This CDR3 reads CASSPGGSSNEQFF. The CDR3 DNA follows: TGTGCCAGCAGTCCTGGCGGGAGCTCAAATGAGCAGTTCTTC.

This clone was observed a handful of times. The V and J genes are TRBV7-2 and TRBJ1-3, with D hard to call. This CDR3 has 16 residues. Germline-derived CDR1 and CDR2 are SGHTA and FQGNSA. V lost 3 bases, J lost 0 bases, and 12 bases lay in between. The CDR3 loop is CASSFRDTSSGNTIYF. The CDR3 coding sequence is TGTGCCAGCAGCTTCAGAGACACCAGCTCTGGAAACACCATATATTTT. Supplemented by reference TRBV7-2 and TRBJ1-3, the full variable domain reads GAGVSQSPSNKVTEKGKDVELRCDPISGHTALYWYRQSLGQGLEFLIYFQGNSAPDKSGLPSDRFSAERTGGSVSTLTIQRTQQEDSAVYLCASSFRDTSSGNTIYFGEGSWLTVV.

The chain combines TRBV7-2 with TRBJ2-7; 9 bases map to TRBD1. This CDR3 is 15 amino acids long. Germline assignment: CDR1 SGHTA and CDR2 FQGNSA. Trimming at V came to 5 bases and at J to 5 bases, leaving 10 bases not matched to a gene. CDR3 region: CASSPSGQGGDEQYF. The CDR3 coding sequence is TGTGCCAGCAGCCCGTCGGGACAGGGAGGTGACGAGCAGTACTTC.

J is TRBJ1-6 and V is TRBV10-3, with D perhaps TRBD1 (6 bases). From germline, CDR1 is ENHRY and CDR2 SYGVKD. CDR3 length equals 15 residues. Trimming took off 2 bases at V and 5 bases at J, with 10 bases between the two ends. In nucleotides, the CDR3 is TGTGCCATCAGTGAGCAGGGGAAGGATAATTCACCCCTCCACTTT. Amino acid sequence: CAISEQGKDNSPLHF.

This clone showed up just a few times. CDR3 region: CASSLEAGLNYGYTF. CDR3 nucleotide sequence: TGCGCCAGCAGCTTGGAAGCAGGACTCAACTATGGCTACACCTTC. The J gene is TRBJ1-2, the V gene TRBV5-1; no firm D call. Trimming removed 0 bases from V and 2 bases from J, with 11 bases in between. The germline gives CDR1 SGHRS, CDR2 YFSETQ. There are 15 residues in the CDR3.